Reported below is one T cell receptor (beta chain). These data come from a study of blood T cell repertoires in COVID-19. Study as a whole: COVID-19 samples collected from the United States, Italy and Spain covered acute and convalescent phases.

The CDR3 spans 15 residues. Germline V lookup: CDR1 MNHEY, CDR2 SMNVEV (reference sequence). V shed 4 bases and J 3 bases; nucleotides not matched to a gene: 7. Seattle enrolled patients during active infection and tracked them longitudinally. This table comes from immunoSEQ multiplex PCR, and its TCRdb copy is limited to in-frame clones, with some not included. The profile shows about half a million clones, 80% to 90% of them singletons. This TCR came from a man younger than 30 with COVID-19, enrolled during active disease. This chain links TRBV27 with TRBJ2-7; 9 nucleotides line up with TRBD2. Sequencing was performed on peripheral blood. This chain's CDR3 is CASSSATSGFYEQYF. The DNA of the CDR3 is TGTGCCAGCAGTTCAGCAACTAGCGGGTTCTACGAGCAGTACTTC.